The present TCR beta chain was sequenced within a study of blood T cell repertoires in COVID-19. Across the study: The study drew acute and convalescent COVID-19 samples from the United States, Italy and Spain.

Only in-frame clones appear in the TCRdb table, and some are missing; sequencing was by immunoSEQ multiplex PCR. The sample yields approximately 240,000 clones, approximately 82% seen once. With 0 bases removed from V and 4 bases from J, the gap between germline ends came to 7 bases. This CDR3 region has 14 residues. CDR1 is ENHRY and CDR2 is SYGVKD in the germline V gene. Sequencing input: peripheral blood. The chain is built from TRBV10-3 and TRBJ1-5; D is uncertain. The origin of this receptor is a woman at least 80 years old with active or convalescent COVID-19. CDR3 DNA: TGTGCCATCAGTGAGTCCGGAGGGAATCAGCCCCAGCATTTT. This sequence encodes CAISESGGNQPQHF.